The 23 T cell receptor beta chains presented below share a single source sample, sequenced in a study of T cell responses to AZD1222 COVID-19 vaccine. Method: immunoSEQ multiplex PCR; TCRdb's copy keeps in-frame clones and lacks some. The sample consists of under 140,000 clones, around nine tenths of them appearing once. Sequencing used peripheral blood, obtained 28 days after the second AZD1222 dose. The receptors here all came from an adult who received the AZD1222 COVID-19 vaccine.

This chain connects TRBV18 to TRBJ1-4; 9 nucleotides align to TRBD1. CDR3 length: 15 amino acids. Germline V CDR1 and CDR2: KGHSH, LQKENI. J lost 6 bases, V lost 6 bases, and 8 bases had no gene match. In DNA form, the CDR3 reads TGTGCCAGCTCGAATATCCGGGACAGGGATGAAAAACTGTTTTTT. Translation: CASSNIRDRDEKLFF.

The chain employs TRBV10-3 and TRBJ2-1; D remains ambiguous. The CDR3 runs to 13 residues. Germline CDR1 is ENHRY and CDR2 is SYGVKD. V lost 4 bases, J lost 3 bases, and 7 bases lay in between. The CDR3 spells CAISGPGYNEQFF. The CDR3 bases are TGTGCCATCAGTGGGCCGGGCTACAATGAGCAGTTCTTC.

V is TRBV10-1 and J is TRBJ2-7, with D unclear. The CDR3 contains 12 residues. Trimming shortened V by 7 bases and J by 7 bases, and 14 bases separated the two germline ends. Germline CDR1 WNHNN, CDR2 SYGVQD (reference sequence). CDR3: CASTGEHPEQYF. The DNA for the CDR3 is TGCGCCAGCACCGGAGAGCACCCTGAGCAGTACTTC.

The V gene is TRBV6-1, the J gene TRBJ1-5, with no clear D. Germline V CDR1 and CDR2: MNHNS, SASEGT. This CDR3 spans 19 amino acids. The ends were cut back, 0 bases at V and 0 bases at J, with 18 bases in the middle. Here the CDR3 reads CASSEALRSLASSNQPQHF. The CDR3 coding sequence is TGTGCCAGCAGTGAAGCGCTTCGCTCCTTGGCCAGTAGCAATCAGCCCCAGCATTTT.

This clone was recorded only once. The rearrangement joins TRBV7-2 to TRBJ2-7; D is unclear. Germline CDR1 SGHTA, CDR2 FQGNSA. The CDR3 extends over 14 amino acids. V dropped 3 bases and J dropped 6 bases, with 15 bases sitting between them. CDR3 amino acids: CASSFKGLRGEQYF. For the CDR3, the DNA is TGTGCCAGCAGCTTCAAGGGTCTGCGCGGCGAGCAGTACTTC.

This clone was seen once. At one end, the junction sequence differs from germline, possibly due to a read error. This chain links TRBV25-1 with TRBJ2-2; D gene unclear. The V gene's germline CDR1 is MGHDK and CDR2 SYGVNS. This CDR3 region has 13 residues. The chain's CDR3 is CASRVPNTGELFF. DNA for the CDR3: TGTGCCAGCCGAGTCCCGAATACCGGGGAGCTGTTTTTT.

This clone was detected only once. The chain is built from TRBV5-4 and TRBJ2-6; D may correspond to TRBD1 or TRBD2 (6 bases each). Germline V gene lookup returns CDR1 SGHNT and CDR2 YYREEE (reference sequence). The CDR3 loop spans 19 amino acids. The V end was cut by 3 bases, the J end by 0 bases, with 19 bases between. The CDR3 loop is CASSSPGSWGASGANVLTF. CDR3 DNA: TGTGCCAGCAGCTCGCCCGGATCATGGGGGGCCTCTGGGGCCAACGTCCTGACTTTC.

J is TRBJ1-4 and V is TRBV7-9; TRBD1 matches 8 bases. Trimming took 5 bases from V and 2 from J; bases not matched to a gene: 7. Germline V gene sequence: CDR1 SEHNR, CDR2 FQNEAQ (reference sequence). The CDR3 is 16 residues long. CDR3 in DNA: TGTGCCAGCAGCACTGGACAGGGCATTACTAATGAAAAACTGTTTTTT. Protein sequence: CASSTGQGITNEKLFF.

The V call is TRBV3-1 (or the pseudogene TRBV3-2), the J call TRBJ1-5; D gene uncertain. Trimming took 4 bases from V and 0 from J, leaving 13 bases between them. The CDR3 runs 16 residues. Germline lookup yields CDR1 LGHDT and CDR2 YNNKEL (reference sequence). CDR3 sequence: CASSPSSPVSNQPQHF. CDR3 bases: TGTGCCAGCAGCCCGTCGAGCCCTGTTAGCAATCAGCCCCAGCATTTT.

This chain joins TRBV10-2 and TRBJ2-3; a weak D match, TRBD2 (6 bases). V lost 6 bases, J lost 3 bases, and 13 bases lay in between. The CDR3 length is 14 residues. Germline lookup yields CDR1 WSHSY and CDR2 SAAADI. This CDR3 is CASSPLGTTDTQYF. DNA for the CDR3: TGCGCCAGCAGCCCCCTAGGGACTACAGATACGCAGTATTTT.

As DNA, the CDR3 is TGTGCCAGCAGGCCGTGGGGCAGGGTTGGCGAGCAGTACTTC. Translated: CASRPWGRVGEQYF. The genes are TRBV28 and TRBJ2-7; D is possibly TRBD1 (5 bases). In germline, CDR1 is MDHEN, CDR2 SYDVKM. The CDR3 is 14 residues long. Trimming cost V 6 bases and J 6 bases, with 18 bases left between them.

Written as DNA, the CDR3 is TGTGCCAGCAGCCCGGGACAGGGCAACTATGGCTACACCTTC. Translated: CASSPGQGNYGYTF. The rearrangement links TRBV11-2 to TRBJ1-2; 9 nucleotides match TRBD1. Trimming at V came to 5 bases and at J to 2 bases, leaving 3 bases not matched to a gene. The CDR3 runs 14 residues. Germline V gene data show CDR1 as SGHAT and CDR2 as FQNNGV. The full variable domain, in which reference TRBV11-2 and TRBJ1-2 provide the parts outside the CDR3, is EAGVAQSPRYKIIEKRQSVAFWCNPISGHATLYWYQQILGQGPKLLIQFQNNGVVDDSQLPKDRFSAERLKGVDSTLKIQPAKLEDSAVYLCASSPGQGNYGYTFGSGTRLTVV.

This chain links TRBV6-1 with TRBJ1-5, with D possibly TRBD1 on 5 matching bases. Trimming removed 3 bases at V and 7 bases at J, with 19 bases between. CDR3 length equals 16 residues. The V gene's germline CDR1 is MNHNS and CDR2 SASEGT. The CDR3: CASSDTRGGWGQPQHF. CDR3 coding DNA: TGTGCCAGCAGTGACACCCGCGGGGGGTGGGGACAGCCCCAGCATTTT.

This chain connects TRBV7-2 to TRBJ2-1; D is perhaps TRBD1 (6 bases). Germline CDR1 is SGHTA and CDR2 is FQGNSA. V was clipped by 3 bases and J by 4 bases, with 10 bases between them. This CDR3 region has 14 residues. The CDR3 nucleotides read TGTGCCAGCAGCTTGGGGGCCATATACAATGAGCAGTTCTTC. Encoded protein: CASSLGAIYNEQFF.

The V and J genes are TRBV3-1 (or the pseudogene TRBV3-2) and TRBJ1-4; D not resolved. The germline V and J ends were trimmed by 4 bases and 0 bases, with 9 bases remaining between them. Germline values: CDR1 LGHDT, CDR2 YNNKEL (reference sequence). The length of the CDR3 is 15 residues. CDR3 amino acids: CASSPVGATNEKLFF. CDR3 bases: TGTGCCAGCAGCCCCGTTGGGGCAACTAATGAAAAACTGTTTTTT.

The chain has TRBV19 and TRBJ1-2; maybe TRBD1 (5 bases). This CDR3 has 15 amino acids. The germline gives CDR1 LNHDA, CDR2 SQIVND (reference sequence). V shed 3 bases and J shed 5 bases, with 16 bases lying between them. The CDR3 loop reads CASSIPRGVAYGYTF. DNA of the CDR3: TGTGCCAGTAGTATCCCTAGGGGCGTTGCATATGGCTACACCTTC.

V and J are TRBV19 and TRBJ1-2; D is ambiguous. Germline V gene sequence: CDR1 LNHDA, CDR2 SQIVND (reference sequence). This CDR3 is built from 12 residues. V lost 9 bases and J lost 7, with 15 bases in between. The chain's CDR3 is CASSVREGGYTF. The CDR3 DNA reads TGTGCCAGCTCAGTAAGGGAAGGTGGCTACACCTTC.

The V gene is TRBV24-1, the J gene TRBJ1-2; 12 bases agree with TRBD1. The CDR3 runs 16 residues. The junction had 11 bases not matched to a gene; V was cut back by 7 bases and J by 6 bases. CDR1 and CDR2 (germline): KGHDR, SFDVKD. The CDR3 DNA is TGTGCCACCAGCGACGACGGGACAGGGGGCTTCGATGGCTACACCTTC. As protein: CATSDDGTGGFDGYTF.

In regard to this clone: Other nucleotide sequences in the sample specify the same CDR3. This chain uses TRBV7-2 with TRBJ1-2; a possible D gene is TRBD1 (5 bases). This CDR3 has 14 amino acids. Germline CDR1 and CDR2: SGHTA and FQGNSA. Trimming cost V 3 bases and J 2 bases, with 10 bases left between them. CDR3 sequence (DNA): TGTGCCAGCAGCTTGGGACGCGGAAACTATGGCTACACCTTC. Translation: CASSLGRGNYGYTF. The complete variable domain, with remaining parts taken from reference TRBV7-2 and TRBJ1-2, reads GAGVSQSPSNKVTEKGKDVELRCDPISGHTALYWYRQSLGQGLEFLIYFQGNSAPDKSGLPSDRFSAERTGGSVSTLTIQRTQQEDSAVYLCASSLGRGNYGYTFGSGTRLTVV.

The chain carries TRBV6-6 and TRBJ2-5; D gene uncertain. Looked up from germline, CDR1 is MNHNY and CDR2 is SVGAGI (reference sequence). Trimming took off 0 bases at V and 1 base at J, with 12 bases between the two ends. The CDR3 length is 16 residues. The CDR3: CASSYSTFAVQETQYF. CDR3 sequence (DNA): TGTGCCAGCAGTTACTCGACTTTTGCAGTCCAAGAGACCCAGTACTTC.

This clone came up once. The chain links TRBV18 to TRBJ2-4; D possibly corresponds to TRBD1 (6 bases). This CDR3 comprises 14 residues. From germline, CDR1 is KGHSH and CDR2 LQKENI. V gave up 1 base and J gave up 4 bases, with 8 bases separating them. As DNA, the CDR3 is TGTGCCAGCTCACCACGGCAGGGGAAAAACATTCAGTACTTC. Protein product: CASSPRQGKNIQYF.

J is TRBJ1-6 and V is TRBV7-8; tentatively, D is TRBD1 (5 bases). Germline V gives CDR1 SGHVS, CDR2 FQNEAQ. The CDR3 has 15 residues. Trimming left V 2 bases short and J 10 bases short, with 15 bases between. The CDR3 coding sequence is TGTGCCAGCAGCTTACGACAGCTCTTGGAGTCACCCCTCCACTTT. Protein product: CASSLRQLLESPLHF.

The CDR3 sequence: CASSPTRGLGDTQYF. CDR3 in DNA: TGCGCCAGCAGCCCTACGCGGGGACTGGGGGATACGCAGTATTTT. This chain uses TRBV5-1 with TRBJ2-3; a possible D gene is TRBD2 (6 bases). Germline CDR1 SGHRS, CDR2 YFSETQ. Trimming left V 4 bases short and J 6 bases short, with 18 bases between. CDR3 length equals 15 residues.